These 13 T cell receptor beta chains were all obtained from the same sample, sequenced in a study of immune characterization of retroperitoneal liposarcoma. TCRdb itself ran the PCR reads through MiXCR, one entry per CDR3 protein. Of some 9,600 distinct CDR3 sequences listed, 30% to 45% are singletons. Sequences were obtained from tumor tissue. The receptors originated from a female donor with retroperitoneal liposarcoma.

By sample share, this clonotype is medium-sized. V usage is TRBV6-1 and J usage is TRBJ2-1; TRBD1 matches 7 bases. CDR1 is MNHNS and CDR2 is SASEGT in the germline V gene. The CDR3 extends over 15 amino acids. J gave up 10 bases and V 2 bases, and 11 bases lay outside the gene matches. In DNA form, the CDR3 reads TGTGCCAGCAGTGAAAGAGTAGGGGGCCTCTACGAGCAGTTCTTC. Translating gives CASSERVGGLYEQFF.

The chain has TRBV6-5 and TRBJ2-4, with TRBD2 identical over 8 bases. CDR3 length equals 14 residues. Per germline, CDR1 MNHEY and CDR2 SVGAGI. Germline trimming cut 4 bases from V and 8 bases from J; bases unmatched to any gene: 7. For the CDR3, the DNA is TGTGCCAGCAGTTTAACTAGCGGTGGGGACATTCAGTACTTC. Its protein product is CASSLTSGGDIQYF.

This sequence joins TRBV7-6 and TRBJ2-7; D remains ambiguous. CDR3 length: 14 residues. Germline values: CDR1 SGHVS, CDR2 FNYEAQ. Trimming took off 5 bases at V and 2 bases at J, with 13 bases between the two ends. This CDR3 reads CASSPEGLAYEQYF. In DNA, the CDR3 is TGTGCCAGCAGCCCCGAAGGCCTAGCCTACGAGCAGTACTTC. Together with reference TRBV7-6 and TRBJ2-7, the CDR3 gives the full variable domain: GAGVSQSPRYKVTKRGQDVALRCDPISGHVSLYWYRQALGQGPEFLTYFNYEAQQDKSGLPNDRFSAERPEGSISTLTIQRTEQRDSAMYRCASSPEGLAYEQYFGPGTRLTVT.

V is TRBV6-1 and J is TRBJ1-2; D remains unclear. The CDR3 is 14 amino acids. V lost 7 bases and J 0 bases, leaving 12 bases between the germline ends. From germline, CDR1 is MNHNS and CDR2 SASEGT. This chain's CDR3 is CASNIAATNYGYTF. The CDR3 nucleotides read TGTGCCAGCAATATCGCGGCAACTAACTATGGCTACACCTTC.

The rearrangement joins TRBV7-2 to TRBJ2-1; 9 nucleotides align to TRBD2. In germline, CDR1 is SGHTA, CDR2 FQGNSA. V was pared by 4 bases and J by 2 bases, with 6 bases of the junction left unmatched. The CDR3 length is 16 residues. The CDR3 coding sequence is TGTGCCAGCAGCTCGAAGCGGGGGGATACCTACAATGAGCAGTTCTTC. This sequence encodes CASSSKRGDTYNEQFF.

This clonotype was counted many times. This chain joins TRBV11-3 and TRBJ2-1; 7 bases agree with TRBD2. With V trimmed by 1 base and J by 8 bases, 11 bases remained unmatched. Germline V gene data show CDR1 as SGHNT and CDR2 as YENEEA. The CDR3 length is 16 residues. CDR3 residues: CASSLAWGGSHDEQFF. As DNA, the CDR3 is TGTGCCAGCAGCTTAGCTTGGGGCGGGAGTCATGATGAGCAGTTCTTC.

Sample share makes this clonotype medium-sized. The rearrangement joins TRBV6-1 to TRBJ2-4, with D unclear. The length of the CDR3 is 12 residues. With 7 bases removed from V and 6 bases from J, the gap between germline ends came to 10 bases. Germline V gene sequence: CDR1 MNHNS, CDR2 SASEGT. CDR3 sequence reads: CASIGEVNIQYF. Here the CDR3 DNA reads TGTGCCAGCATAGGTGAGGTAAACATTCAGTACTTC.

The chain uses TRBV6-1 and TRBJ2-5; D remains unclear. The J call could be wrong; TRBJ2-7 is a better fit for the DNA end. CDR3 length: 14 amino acids. Germline CDR1 and CDR2: MNHNS and SASEGT. CDR3 region: CASTRPEAVGEQYF. CDR3 DNA: TGTGCCAGCACGAGACCCGAGGCAGTTGGCGAGCAGTACTTC.

In its sample, this clonotype was seen many times. The chain combines TRBV6-1 with TRBJ2-1; 7 nucleotides line up with TRBD2. The J call is uncertain, as TRBJ2-7 better fits the DNA end. The V gene's germline CDR1 is MNHNS and CDR2 SASEGT. The CDR3 sequence is 11 residues long. CDR3 sequence (DNA): TGTGCCAGCACCAACGCGGGGGTGCAGTACTTC. It encodes CASTNAGVQYF.

This clonotype has a count of ten or more. This chain connects TRBV12-3 or TRBV12-4 to TRBJ2-5; a weak D match, TRBD2 (6 bases). The length of the CDR3 is 14 residues. Trimming stripped 7 bases from V and 1 base from J, with 13 bases between. Written as DNA, the CDR3 is TGTGCCAGCACCTTGGGGGGTTCCCAAGAGACCCAGTACTTC. Protein: CASTLGGSQETQYF.

V and J are TRBV6-1 and TRBJ1-1; 7 bases are shared with TRBD1. Trimming cost V 0 bases and J 4 bases; bases outside gene matches: 8. There are 16 residues in the CDR3. Germline CDR1 is MNHNS and CDR2 is SASEGT. CDR3 nucleotides: TGTGCCAGCAGTGAAGCGCTTAGGGCAGGGGGCACTGAAGCTTTCTTT. The encoded protein is CASSEALRAGGTEAFF.

This clonotype has a handful of counts. V gene TRBV7-6 combines with J gene TRBJ2-1; the D gene is possibly TRBD1 (6 bases). V lost 1 base to trimming and J lost 10 bases, with 17 bases between them. The V gene's germline CDR1 is SGHVS and CDR2 FNYEAQ. The CDR3 sequence is 15 residues long. The CDR3 protein is CASSLGRGFSYEQFF. The CDR3 region has the DNA TGTGCCAGCAGCTTAGGCAGGGGATTCTCCTACGAGCAGTTCTTC.

This chain links TRBV7-2 with TRBJ2-3; 8 positions agree with TRBD2. The CDR3 has 14 amino acids. V trimming: 2 bases; J trimming: 3 bases; junction bases outside the gene matches: 1. The germline V gene encodes CDR1 SGHTA and CDR2 FQGNSA. The CDR3 reads CASSLLAGTDTQYF. The CDR3 bases are TGTGCCAGCAGCTTATTAGCGGGAACAGATACGCAGTATTTT. Filled out from reference TRBV7-2 and TRBJ2-3, the complete variable domain reads GAGVSQSPSNKVTEKGKDVELRCDPISGHTALYWYRQSLGQGLEFLIYFQGNSAPDKSGLPSDRFSAERTGGSVSTLTIQRTQQEDSAVYLCASSLLAGTDTQYFGPGTRLTVL.